This T cell receptor (beta chain) was recorded in a study of CD8+ T cells in alopecia areata. General observations from the study: There was only one nonresponder, so it was unclear how baseline CD8+ expansion relates to response.

This CDR3 is built from 15 residues. Germline CDR1 and CDR2: SGHRS and YFSETQ. V lost 0 bases, J lost 4 bases, and 11 bases lay in between. Treatment meaning: oral pan-JAK inhibitor, 5-10 mg twice daily. RNA extraction was followed by reverse transcription into cDNA, which acted as the sequencing template. Profiled with immunoSEQ multiplex PCR; TCRdb holds only in-frame clones, not every one. The table lists about 200,000 clones, 58% of them singletons, with roughly 5% in the top ten. Comments on this clone: Its cognate antigen is unknown.

The chain recombines TRBV5-1 with TRBJ1-5; D is unresolved. The TCR was taken from a human donor with alopecia areata. The sample in question was CD4+ T cells sorted from blood, obtained at week 24, from a patient treated with tofacitinib. CDR3 sequence: CASSLDSGGNQPQHF. CDR3 bases: TGCGCCAGCAGCTTGGATTCGGGAGGGAATCAGCCCCAGCATTTT.